The 27 T cell receptor beta chains in this list originate from one sample, sequenced in a study of T cell responses to AZD1222 COVID-19 vaccine. The table came from immunoSEQ multiplex PCR; TCRdb's copy has only in-frame clones and leaves some out. The data show 50,000 or so clones, with nearly 80% seen just once and around 5% held by the top ten. The specimen comprised peripheral blood, sampled 28 days after the second AZD1222 dose. Every receptor here comes from an adult who received the AZD1222 COVID-19 vaccine.

This clone showed up just once. The gene calls are TRBV24-1 and TRBJ2-6, with D possibly TRBD2 on 6 matching bases. There are 17 residues in the CDR3. The germline gives CDR1 KGHDR, CDR2 SFDVKD. Trimming cost V 5 bases and J 1 base, with 14 bases left between them. The CDR3 is CATSGGGLKSGANVLTF. In DNA, the CDR3 is TGTGCCACCAGTGGTGGGGGACTGAAATCTGGGGCCAACGTCCTGACTTTC.

The chain recombines TRBV5-1 with TRBJ1-2, with D hard to call. V dropped 0 bases and J dropped 4 bases, with 10 bases sitting between them. This CDR3 spans 14 amino acids. Germline CDR1 SGHRS, CDR2 YFSETQ. In nucleotides, the CDR3 is TGCGCCAGCAGCTTGGGGGAGTCTGGCTATGGCTACACCTTC. This gives the protein CASSLGESGYGYTF.

The genes are TRBV10-1 and TRBJ2-5; no definite D call. Germline-derived CDR1 and CDR2 are WNHNN and SYGVQD (reference sequence). V lost 2 bases to trimming and J lost 2 bases, with 15 bases between them. The CDR3 is 16 residues long. CDR3 in DNA: TGCGCCAGCAGTGAGATCCCCGGGCGGCGACAAGAGACCCAGTACTTC. Amino acid sequence: CASSEIPGRRQETQYF.

The chain has TRBV11-2 and TRBJ2-1; 8 nucleotides line up with TRBD2. CDR1 is SGHAT and CDR2 is FQNNGV in the germline V gene. The CDR3 covers 15 residues. Trimming took 3 bases from V and 0 from J; bases not matched to a gene: 1. CDR3 DNA: TGTGCCAGCAGCTTCAGCGGGGGCTCCTACAATGAGCAGTTCTTC. Its translation: CASSFSGGSYNEQFF.

The rearrangement links TRBV2 to TRBJ2-5; 8 nucleotides match TRBD2. V lost 7 bases and J lost 7; bases outside the gene matches: 11. Germline assignment: CDR1 SNHLY and CDR2 FYNNEI. This CDR3 is 14 amino acids long. In DNA form, the CDR3 reads TGTGCCAGCATGGGGCTTAGCGGGATTGGGACCCAGTACTTC. This encodes CASMGLSGIGTQYF. The full variable domain, rest sourced from reference TRBV2 and TRBJ2-5, is EPEVTQTPSHQVTQMGQEVILRCVPISNHLYFYWYRQILGQKVEFLVSFYNNEISEKSEIFDDQFSVERPDGSNFTLKIRSTKLEDSAMYFCASMGLSGIGTQYFGPGTRLLVL.

This clone is judged medium-sized. The chain carries TRBV4-1 and TRBJ2-3; D unresolved. The CDR3 is 16 residues long. Trimming removed 5 bases from V and 2 bases from J, with 17 bases in between. CDR1 MGHRA and CDR2 YSYEKL come from the germline V gene. The DNA for the CDR3 is TGCGCCAGCAGCACCTCTTACAAGGAGTTCACAGATACGCAGTATTTT. It encodes CASSTSYKEFTDTQYF.

J is TRBJ1-1 and V is TRBV9; possibly TRBD1 for D (5 bases). The length of the CDR3 is 15 residues. The germline V gene has CDR1 SGDLS and CDR2 YYNGEE. The germline V and J ends were trimmed by 4 bases and 0 bases, with 13 bases remaining between them. CDR3 in DNA: TGTGCCAGCAGCCTTGGGACGGGTATGAACACTGAAGCTTTCTTT. It translates to CASSLGTGMNTEAFF.

The chain combines TRBV11-3 with TRBJ1-3; D remains unclear. Germline loops: CDR1 SGHNT, CDR2 YENEEA. The CDR3 has 14 amino acids. The ends were cut back, 1 base at V and 8 bases at J, with 12 bases in the middle. CDR3 DNA sequence: TGTGCCAGCAGCTTAGTAGGCCAGTATTACACCATATATTTT. Its protein is CASSLVGQYYTIYF.

The chain is built from TRBV6-2 or TRBV6-3 and TRBJ2-7, with TRBD2 identical over 8 bases. Germline V lookup: CDR1 MNHEY, CDR2 SVGEGT. The J segment lost 3 bases and the V segment lost 2 bases, leaving 3 bases of the junction unmatched. The CDR3 length is 14 residues. The CDR3 DNA is TGTGCCAGCAGTTACGGGACTAGACACTACGAGCAGTACTTC. As protein: CASSYGTRHYEQYF.

This clone is medium-sized (0.01 to 0.1%) by share. V and J are TRBV2 and TRBJ1-1, with TRBD1 matching over 8 bases. CDR1 and CDR2 (germline): SNHLY, FYNNEI. The CDR3 is 12 amino acids. V lost 5 bases and J lost 9; bases outside the gene matches: 5. CDR3 region: CASSSQGEKAFF. The CDR3 coding sequence is TGTGCCAGCAGTTCACAGGGGGAGAAAGCTTTCTTT.

In its sample, this clone was seen once. The chain couples TRBV6-5 to TRBJ2-1; D gene ambiguous. Trimming took off 4 bases at V and 6 bases at J, with 4 bases between the two ends. The CDR3 spans 11 residues. The germline gives CDR1 MNHEY, CDR2 SVGAGI. The CDR3 DNA follows: TGTGCCAGCAGTTTCTCCAATGAGCAGTTCTTC. It specifies CASSFSNEQFF.

The chain links TRBV19 to TRBJ1-1; D is unclear. This CDR3 region has 15 residues. Germline loops: CDR1 LNHDA, CDR2 SQIVND (reference sequence). Trimming cost V 5 bases and J 3 bases, with 16 bases left between them. The CDR3 protein is CASSSTGPGDTEAFF. In DNA, the CDR3 is TGTGCCAGTAGTTCCACCGGGCCCGGGGACACTGAAGCTTTCTTT.

This chain uses TRBV6-6 with TRBJ1-2, with 8 bases aligning to TRBD1. This CDR3 region has 13 residues. V trimming: 6 bases; J trimming: 3 bases; junction bases outside the gene matches: 3. Germline CDR1 reads MNHNY; CDR2 reads SVGAGI (reference sequence). Here the CDR3 DNA reads TGTGCCAGCAGCCTGACAGGGGACTATGGCTACACCTTC. Translation: CASSLTGDYGYTF.

This clone turned up a few times. The chain recombines TRBV6-4 with TRBJ1-6; perhaps TRBD1 as D (5 bases). CDR3 size: 14 residues. The germline V and J ends were trimmed by 5 bases and 6 bases, with 11 bases remaining between them. The germline V gene encodes CDR1 MRHNA and CDR2 SNTAGT. The CDR3: CASSRGGGNSPLHF. The CDR3 bases are TGTGCCAGCAGTCGGGGGGGAGGTAATTCACCCCTCCACTTT.

In DNA form, the CDR3 reads TGTGCCAGCAGCGGAGAGGGGGATTTTCAGCCCCAGCATTTT. Protein product: CASSGEGDFQPQHF. This chain uses TRBV11-2 with TRBJ1-5; D may be TRBD1 (6 bases). The CDR3 runs to 14 residues. V lost 5 bases and J lost 6, with 14 bases in between. The V gene's germline CDR1 is SGHAT and CDR2 FQNNGV.

This clone was counted a few times. The chain couples TRBV6-5 to TRBJ1-6; 8 bases match TRBD1. Looked up from germline, CDR1 is MNHEY and CDR2 is SVGAGI. The CDR3 extends over 15 amino acids. V lost 4 bases, J lost 8 bases, and 7 bases stayed unmatched. The CDR3 DNA sequence: TGTGCCAGCAGTTGGAGGGACAGGTCAGATTCACCCCTCCACTTT. Its protein product is CASSWRDRSDSPLHF.

This chain joins TRBV6-6 and TRBJ1-1, with D possibly being TRBD1 (5 bases). V was clipped by 0 bases and J by 3 bases, with 11 bases between them. Germline CDR1 and CDR2: MNHNY and SVGAGI (reference sequence). The CDR3 is 15 residues long. The CDR3 coding sequence is TGTGCCAGCAGTTACTCGGCGCAGGGAGACACTGAAGCTTTCTTT. The encoded protein is CASSYSAQGDTEAFF.

The V gene is TRBV6-5, the J gene TRBJ1-6; tentative D call: TRBD1 (5 bases). Trimming took off 6 bases at V and 9 bases at J, with 15 bases between the two ends. The germline CDR1 and CDR2 sequences are MNHEY and SVGAGI. The CDR3 spans 14 residues. The CDR3 nucleotides read TGTGCCAGCAGGGACGGGACCCTAGGTTCACCCCTCCACTTT. As protein: CASRDGTLGSPLHF.

This chain connects TRBV20-1 to TRBJ1-2, with 7 bases fitting TRBD1. V lost 3 bases to trimming and J lost 7 bases; unmatched junction nucleotides: 8. The CDR3 is 13 amino acids. The germline CDR1 and CDR2 sequences are DFQATT and SNEGSKA (reference sequence). As DNA, the CDR3 is TGCAGTGCTAGTCCCACAGGGGTGGCTGGCTACACCTTC. Translated: CSASPTGVAGYTF.

The CDR3 DNA reads TGTGCCACCAAGACAGGGGGCAGTACTGAAGCTTTCTTT. Protein: CATKTGGSTEAFF. The gene calls are TRBV7-2 and TRBJ1-1, with 10 bases matching TRBD1. V shed 10 bases, J shed 5 bases, and the junction held 7 bases outside the gene matches. CDR3 length: 13 amino acids. Germline V gene data show CDR1 as SGHTA and CDR2 as FQGNSA. Combining the CDR3 with reference TRBV7-2 and TRBJ1-1 gives the whole variable domain GAGVSQSPSNKVTEKGKDVELRCDPISGHTALYWYRQSLGQGLEFLIYFQGNSAPDKSGLPSDRFSAERTGGSVSTLTIQRTQQEDSAVYLCATKTGGSTEAFFGQGTRLTVV.

The chain joins TRBV28 to TRBJ2-7, with TRBD2 identical over 9 bases. Germline loops: CDR1 MDHEN, CDR2 SYDVKM. CDR3 length: 13 amino acids. J lost 5 bases, V lost 3 bases, and 2 bases had no gene match. The CDR3 sequence: CASSFSGSNEQYV. The CDR3 nucleotides read TGTGCCAGCAGTTTTAGCGGGAGCAACGAGCAGTACGTC.

This clone was observed once. The rearrangement joins TRBV2 to TRBJ2-2; 7 bases are shared with TRBD2. CDR3 size: 17 residues. Germline lookup yields CDR1 SNHLY and CDR2 FYNNEI. Unmatched junction bases numbered 9, after V lost 2 bases and J lost 3 bases. The CDR3 DNA reads as TGTGCCAGCAGTGAAACGGCGGGAGTATATGACACCGGGGAGCTGTTTTTT. Translation gives CASSETAGVYDTGELFF.

The chain recombines TRBV6-5 with TRBJ1-4; 7 nucleotides match TRBD1. The junction had 15 bases not matched to a gene; V was cut back by 6 bases and J by 11 bases. This CDR3 is built from 15 residues. Germline V gives CDR1 MNHEY, CDR2 SVGAGI. The CDR3 nucleotides read TGTGCCAGCAGCTCCCAGGCCAGGGGGGATGGTAAACTGTTTTTT. It codes for CASSSQARGDGKLFF.

This sequence joins TRBV12-3 or TRBV12-4 and TRBJ2-1, with unresolved D. This CDR3 is built from 11 residues. Trimming removed 3 bases at V and 8 bases at J, with 5 bases between. Here the CDR3 DNA reads TGTGCCAGCAGTTTTTTCGATGAGCAGTTCTTC. Encoded protein: CASSFFDEQFF.

The CDR3 bases are TGTGCCAGCAGCTTAGAGGCGATGACCTATAATTCACCCCTCCACTTT. It specifies CASSLEAMTYNSPLHF. This chain joins TRBV11-2 and TRBJ1-6, with D uncertain. Germline V CDR1 and CDR2: SGHAT, FQNNGV. The CDR3 loop spans 16 amino acids. Trimming pared 0 bases from V and 2 bases from J, leaving 8 bases between.

The chain recombines TRBV28 with TRBJ2-6; D is possibly TRBD1 (6 bases). The CDR3 runs 15 residues. Trimming took 5 bases from V and 0 from J, leaving 8 bases between them. CDR1 is MDHEN and CDR2 is SYDVKM in the germline V gene. For the CDR3, the DNA is TGTGCCAGCAGTCGACAGGTCTCTGGGGCCAACGTCCTGACTTTC. Translating it yields CASSRQVSGANVLTF.

This CDR3 is CASNQGQAYGYTF. The CDR3 nucleotides read TGTGCCAGCAACCAGGGACAGGCCTATGGCTACACCTTC. The chain combines TRBV3-1 (or the pseudogene TRBV3-2) with TRBJ1-2, with TRBD1 matching over 8 bases. With V trimmed by 7 bases and J by 4 bases, 5 bases remained unmatched. Germline lookup yields CDR1 LGHDT and CDR2 YNNKEL (reference sequence). CDR3 length: 13 residues.